These 8 T cell receptor beta chains originate from one sample sequenced in a study of vaccination and CD4 T cells after COVID-19. For these TCRs, the target antigens are not known. An Oncomine TCR Beta short-read assay was used to sequence the DNA from cultured CD4+ T cells. TCRdb independently ran MiXCR on the PCR reads; one entry per CDR3 protein. The table lists under 20,000 distinct CDR3 sequences, about 45% of them singletons. Stated treatment: approximately 9-day PBMC culture with coronavirus spike peptide pools or control peptides (ViraFEST assay). The material was CD4+ T cells from blood, cultured in vitro, obtained after SARS-CoV-2 vaccination. The receptors stem from a human donor who had recovered from COVID-19.

This clonotype was recorded a few times. The V gene is TRBV10-3, the J gene TRBJ2-2; TRBD1 matches 11 bases. The germline V gene encodes CDR1 ENHRY and CDR2 SYGVKD. This CDR3 comprises 15 residues. V lost 6 bases and J lost 4; bases outside the gene matches: 4. In nucleotides, the CDR3 is TGTGCCATCAGAGAGGACAGGGGGCTCACCGGGGAGCTGTTTTTT. It is translated as CAIREDRGLTGELFF.

J is TRBJ2-2 and V is TRBV6-2 or TRBV6-3, with D possibly being TRBD2 (6 bases). The V end was cut by 6 bases, the J end by 5 bases, with 10 bases between. The CDR3 contains 13 residues. The germline CDR1 and CDR2 sequences are MNHEY and SVGEGT. The CDR3 is CASRQAGTGELFF. CDR3 DNA sequence: TGTGCCAGCAGGCAGGCGGGGACCGGGGAGCTGTTTTTT.

V usage is TRBV4-3 and J usage is TRBJ1-2; a weak D match, TRBD1 (5 bases). The CDR3 has 14 residues. The germline CDR1 and CDR2 sequences are LGHNA and YSLEER. Deletions cut 1 base from V and 7 bases from J, with 13 bases between. The CDR3: CASSQVRGSFGYTF. CDR3 in DNA: TGCGCCAGCAGCCAAGTTCGGGGGAGCTTTGGCTACACCTTC.

This clonotype showed up just a few times. The rearrangement uses TRBV20-1 and TRBJ2-5; 7 bases fit TRBD2. The CDR3 consists of 12 residues. Germline-derived CDR1 and CDR2 are DFQATT and SNEGSKA (reference sequence). V trimming: 6 bases; J trimming: 2 bases; junction bases outside the gene matches: 3. The CDR3 is CSAASGQETQYF. Here the CDR3 DNA reads TGCAGTGCGGCTAGCGGACAAGAGACCCAGTACTTC.

This clonotype has a single count. The chain is built from TRBV5-1 and TRBJ2-7, with 8 bases that match TRBD1. V was clipped by 4 bases and J by 6 bases; unmatched bases: 3. The CDR3 is 12 residues long. Germline V lookup: CDR1 SGHRS, CDR2 YFSETQ. Here the CDR3 DNA reads TGCGCCAGCAGCGGAACAGGGGGCGAGCAGTACTTC. Its translation is CASSGTGGEQYF.

As concerns this clonotype: An end of the junction does not agree with germline; a read error may underlie this. The rearrangement links TRBV20-1 to TRBJ1-6; no firm D call. The CDR3 is 16 amino acids. Germline CDR1 and CDR2: DFQATT and SNEGSKA (reference sequence). The CDR3 region has the DNA TGCAGTGCTAGTAGTGGGTCGGACTCCTATGATTCACCCCTCCACTTT. Its translation is CSASSGSDSYDSPLHF.

The chain employs TRBV11-2 and TRBJ2-5; tentatively, D is TRBD1 (5 bases). Germline CDR1 reads SGHAT; CDR2 reads FQNNGV. Trimming shortened V by 5 bases and J by 4 bases, and 14 bases separated the two germline ends. The CDR3 loop spans 14 amino acids. The CDR3: CASSGRTRRETQYF. In nucleotides, the CDR3 is TGTGCCAGCAGCGGGCGGACACGGCGAGAGACCCAGTACTTC.

The V and J genes are TRBV28 and TRBJ1-6; D uncertain. Germline V gives CDR1 MDHEN, CDR2 SYDVKM. CDR3 length: 15 amino acids. V gave up 3 bases and J gave up 5 bases, with 11 bases separating them. The CDR3 region has the DNA TGTGCCAGCAGTTTTCGGCGGCTAAATAATTCACCCCTCCACTTT. The encoded protein is CASSFRRLNNSPLHF.